These 24 T cell receptor beta chains were all obtained from the same sample, sequenced in a study of cytotoxic CD8 clonotypes in ibrutinib-treated CLL. Profiling relied on immunoSEQ multiplex PCR, and the TCRdb table lists in-frame clones only, not all of them. The repertoire holds 250,000 to 350,000 clones, with roughly four fifths as singletons. This specimen was PBMCs, taken at disease progression, from a patient treated with ibrutinib. The origin of the receptors is a human donor with chronic lymphocytic leukemia.

The chain couples TRBV5-1 to TRBJ1-2, with a tentative D call TRBD1 (5 bases). This CDR3 comprises 16 residues. V lost 4 bases, J lost 0 bases, and 16 bases lay in between. Germline CDR1 is SGHRS and CDR2 is YFSETQ. The CDR3 loop is CASSEEGPRANYGYTF. The CDR3 DNA follows: TGCGCCAGCAGCGAGGAGGGACCGAGAGCTAACTATGGCTACACCTTC.

This clone is a singleton in its sample. The chain uses TRBV11-3 and TRBJ2-5, with D maybe TRBD1 (5 bases). The CDR3 is 13 residues long. Per the germline V gene, CDR1 is SGHNT and CDR2 is YENEEA. V gave up 5 bases and J gave up 2 bases, with 9 bases separating them. The CDR3 here is CASSKDTQETQYF. In DNA, the CDR3 is TGTGCCAGCAGCAAGGACACTCAAGAGACCCAGTACTTC.

The chain joins TRBV5-4 to TRBJ2-7; 12 bases are shared with TRBD1. This CDR3 contains 16 residues. V shed 3 bases and J 6 bases; nucleotides not matched to a gene: 10. Germline V gene lookup returns CDR1 SGHNT and CDR2 YYREEE (reference sequence). DNA of the CDR3: TGTGCCAGCAGCTGGGGGACAGGGGGCTTCCATCGCGAGCAGTACTTC. Amino acids: CASSWGTGGFHREQYF.

This clone has just a few counts. The chain joins TRBV11-2 to TRBJ2-7; possible D gene TRBD1, 5 bases. The germline V gene has CDR1 SGHAT and CDR2 FQNNGV. V was shortened by 5 bases and J by 4 bases, with 9 bases between the two germline ends. The CDR3 is 12 amino acids. This CDR3 reads CASSAQEYEQYF. Written as DNA, the CDR3 is TGTGCCAGCAGCGCACAGGAGTACGAGCAGTACTTC.

The V gene is TRBV29-1, the J gene TRBJ2-3; a possible D gene is TRBD1 (6 bases). Deletions cut 7 bases from V and 3 bases from J, with 14 bases between. The CDR3 has 13 amino acids. Germline V gives CDR1 SQVTM, CDR2 ANQGSEA. The CDR3, as DNA: TGCAGCGGTACAGGGCTTGCGACAGATACGCAGTATTTT. Its translation is CSGTGLATDTQYF.

This chain joins TRBV10-3 and TRBJ2-4; D is perhaps TRBD1 (6 bases). Germline CDR1 and CDR2: ENHRY and SYGVKD. Trimming cost V 0 bases and J 1 base, with 13 bases left between them. The length of the CDR3 is 17 residues. The CDR3 loop is CAISESGQGLAKNIQYF. For the CDR3, the DNA is TGTGCCATCAGTGAGTCGGGGCAGGGGTTGGCCAAAAACATTCAGTACTTC.

This clone was counted between two and nine times. The chain is built from TRBV18 and TRBJ1-4; D perhaps matches TRBD1 (6 bases). There are 14 residues in the CDR3. Germline lookup yields CDR1 KGHSH and CDR2 LQKENI. With 1 base removed from V and 8 bases from J, the gap between germline ends came to 11 bases. The CDR3, as DNA: TGTGCCAGCTCACCACGGGGGCTTAACGAAAAACTGTTTTTT. It translates to CASSPRGLNEKLFF.

The chain links TRBV15 to TRBJ2-5; the match to TRBD2 covers 10 bases. J gave up 0 bases and V 1 base, and 5 bases lay outside the gene matches. CDR1 LNHNV and CDR2 YYDKDF come from the germline V gene (reference sequence). The CDR3 spans 17 residues. In nucleotides, the CDR3 is TGTGCCACCAGCAGAGCTCAACTAGCGGGGTACCAAGAGACCCAGTACTTC. Residues: CATSRAQLAGYQETQYF.

The chain combines TRBV6-5 with TRBJ2-1; maybe TRBD1 (5 bases). Trimming stripped 5 bases from V and 0 bases from J, with 11 bases between. Germline V CDR1 and CDR2: MNHEY, SVGAGI. This CDR3 spans 15 amino acids. CDR3 DNA sequence: TGTGCCAGCAGTCAGGACACGAGCTCCTACAATGAGCAGTTCTTC. Translated, it gives CASSQDTSSYNEQFF.

The genes are TRBV5-8 and TRBJ2-7; 7 bases fit TRBD2. V shed 1 base, J shed 6 bases, and the junction held 10 bases outside the gene matches. Germline V gene lookup returns CDR1 SGHTS and CDR2 YDEGEE. The CDR3 has 15 residues. The chain's CDR3 is CASSLSAGPHSEQYF. In nucleotides, the CDR3 is TGTGCCAGCAGCTTGTCAGCGGGACCACATTCCGAGCAGTACTTC.

This clone was picked up one time. This chain uses TRBV10-3 with TRBJ1-6, with D possibly being TRBD1 (5 bases). CDR1 and CDR2 from the germline V gene are ENHRY and SYGVKD. CDR3 length: 13 amino acids. V was trimmed by 11 bases and J by 4 bases, leaving 12 bases between them. The CDR3 reads CASGIEYNSPLHF. In DNA, the CDR3 is TGTGCCTCAGGGATTGAGTATAATTCACCCCTCCACTTT.

The V call is TRBV30, the J call TRBJ2-6, with unresolved D. The V gene's germline CDR1 is GTSNPN and CDR2 SVGIG (reference sequence). Deletions cut 2 bases from V and 1 base from J, with 15 bases between. The CDR3 is made up of 17 amino acids. CDR3 loop: CAWSLTRLVSGANVLTF. In DNA form, the CDR3 reads TGTGCCTGGAGTCTAACACGCCTGGTTTCTGGGGCCAACGTCCTGACTTTC.

The J gene is TRBJ2-7, the V gene TRBV11-2, with TRBD2 identical over 11 bases. The junction had 5 bases not matched to a gene; V was cut back by 1 base and J by 3 bases. This CDR3 spans 16 amino acids. Germline assignment: CDR1 SGHAT and CDR2 FQNNGV. CDR3 loop: CASSLVPSGRHYEQYF. CDR3 bases: TGTGCCAGCAGCTTAGTTCCTAGCGGGAGGCACTACGAGCAGTACTTC. Based on the CDR3 plus reference TRBV11-2 and TRBJ2-7, the full variable domain is EAGVAQSPRYKIIEKRQSVAFWCNPISGHATLYWYQQILGQGPKLLIQFQNNGVVDDSQLPKDRFSAERLKGVDSTLKIQPAKLEDSAVYLCASSLVPSGRHYEQYFGPGTRLTVT.

This clone has a count of ten or more. This chain connects TRBV7-9 to TRBJ2-3, with 9 bases aligning to TRBD1. Germline V gene data show CDR1 as SEHNR and CDR2 as FQNEAQ (reference sequence). The length of the CDR3 is 18 residues. The junction had 12 bases not matched to a gene; V was cut back by 5 bases and J by 0 bases. CDR3 sequence reads: CASSLTDWTGVSTDTQYF. Here the CDR3 DNA reads TGTGCCAGCAGCCTGACGGATTGGACAGGGGTTAGCACAGATACGCAGTATTTT.

The chain couples TRBV19 to TRBJ1-5, with 9 bases aligning to TRBD1. CDR1 and CDR2 (germline): LNHDA, SQIVND (reference sequence). Trimming took 7 bases from V and 1 from J; bases not matched to a gene: 8. CDR3 size: 16 residues. The CDR3: CASNTKQGASNQPQHF. The CDR3 nucleotides read TGTGCCAGTAACACGAAACAGGGGGCGAGCAATCAGCCCCAGCATTTT.

This rearrangement joins TRBV5-6 to TRBJ2-1; a possible D gene is TRBD2 (6 bases). The length of the CDR3 is 17 residues. In germline, CDR1 is SGHDT, CDR2 YYEEEE. The ends were cut back, 1 base at V and 1 base at J, with 15 bases in the middle. CDR3 in DNA: TGTGCCAGCAGCTTGACCCCCGGGACTTCTTCCTACAATGAGCAGTTCTTC. This translates into CASSLTPGTSSYNEQFF.

The chain employs TRBV6-5 and TRBJ2-7; no definite D call. The CDR3 is 11 residues long. Germline CDR1 reads MNHEY; CDR2 reads SVGAGI. The ends were cut back, 6 bases at V and 5 bases at J, with 8 bases in the middle. CDR3 sequence: CASRNLDEQYF. The CDR3 region has the DNA TGTGCCAGCAGAAATCTGGACGAGCAGTACTTC.

The rearrangement uses TRBV28 and TRBJ1-2; 8 nucleotides match TRBD1. V was clipped by 5 bases and J by 8 bases; unmatched bases: 10. This CDR3 contains 14 residues. Per germline, CDR1 MDHEN and CDR2 SYDVKM. CDR3 amino acids: CASSTSDRDGGYTF. The CDR3 coding sequence is TGTGCCAGCAGTACCTCGGACAGGGATGGCGGCTACACCTTC.

The chain joins TRBV12-5 to TRBJ1-1; D unclear. Trimming removed 1 base at V and 5 bases at J, with 5 bases between. From germline, CDR1 is LGHNT and CDR2 FRNRAP. The CDR3 spans 12 residues. CDR3 DNA sequence: TGTGCTAGTGGTTTGGGGCTGACTGAAGCTTTCTTT. Protein product: CASGLGLTEAFF. Drawing the rest from reference TRBV12-5 and TRBJ1-1, the complete variable domain is DARVTQTPRHKVTEMGQEVTMRCQPILGHNTVFWYRQTMMQGLELLAYFRNRAPLDDSGMPKDRFSAEMPDATLATLKIQPSEPRDSAVYFCASGLGLTEAFFGQGTRLTVV.

The chain recombines TRBV5-1 with TRBJ2-5, with D possibly matching TRBD2 (6 bases). V dropped 3 bases and J dropped 6 bases, with 15 bases sitting between them. The CDR3 has 14 amino acids. CDR1 and CDR2 from the germline V gene are SGHRS and YFSETQ. CDR3 bases: TGCGCCAGCAGCTCCTCGGGACTGATGAAGACCCAGTACTTC. Residues: CASSSSGLMKTQYF.

The chain has TRBV11-2 and TRBJ2-7, with TRBD2 matching over 7 bases. After removal of 2 bases from V and 3 bases from J, the junction contained 7 bases not matched to a gene. There are 15 residues in the CDR3. Looked up from germline, CDR1 is SGHAT and CDR2 is FQNNGV. The CDR3 is CASSLLTGTIYEQYF. CDR3 in DNA: TGTGCCAGCAGCTTATTAACCGGGACTATCTACGAGCAGTACTTC.

The chain carries TRBV7-9 and TRBJ1-6; TRBD1 is a possible D gene (6 bases). CDR3 length: 11 residues. Germline-derived CDR1 and CDR2 are SEHNR and FQNEAQ (reference sequence). Trimming stripped 5 bases from V and 15 bases from J, with 11 bases between. CDR3 nucleotides: TGTGCCAGCAGCACGGGACACGGCCTCCACTTT. Its protein product is CASSTGHGLHF.

V gene TRBV5-1 combines with J gene TRBJ1-5; perhaps TRBD1 as D (5 bases). Germline V gene data show CDR1 as SGHRS and CDR2 as YFSETQ. Deletions cut 0 bases from V and 0 bases from J, with 10 bases between. This CDR3 contains 16 residues. This CDR3 reads CASSLVTEYSNQPQHF. CDR3 in DNA: TGCGCCAGCAGCTTGGTGACAGAATATAGCAATCAGCCCCAGCATTTT.

This clone occurred once. The V gene is TRBV2, the J gene TRBJ2-7; TRBD2 aligns across 8 bases. This CDR3 contains 14 residues. Trimming cost V 5 bases and J 4 bases; bases outside gene matches: 7. The germline V gene has CDR1 SNHLY and CDR2 FYNNEI. DNA of the CDR3: TGTGCCAGCAGTCCTGCATTAGCGGGGTACGAGCAGTACTTC. It is translated as CASSPALAGYEQYF.